This T cell receptor beta chain emerged from a study of blood T cell repertoires in COVID-19. Study information: Some COVID-19 samples were acute and others convalescent; all came from the United States, Italy and Spain. T cells, B-cell-depleted T cells, or PBMCs supplied cDNA or gDNA.

Authors' processing steps: Cell counts per sample came from amplifying reference gene primers. Sequencing used immunoSEQ multiplex PCR; TCRdb keeps in-frame clones, though not all of them. The DNA was the basis for D and trimming; V, J and clone size are from that table. The repertoire includes roughly 250,000 clones, 85% to 95% of them detected once, and 0.8% to 0.95% sits in the top ten. Looked up from germline, CDR1 is SEHNR and CDR2 is FQNEAQ (reference sequence). The ends lost 5 bases at V and 5 bases at J; junction bases unmatched: 8. This CDR3 is built from 15 residues. The TCR comes from a man aged 25 to 40 with COVID-19, enrolled during active disease. This chain joins TRBV7-9 and TRBJ1-5; 8 bases align to TRBD1. Source material: peripheral blood. The CDR3: CASSPGGAGDQPQHF. CDR3 sequence (DNA): TGTGCCAGCAGCCCAGGGGGCGCGGGTGATCAGCCCCAGCATTTT.